These T cell receptor beta chains were read from a single sample in a study of Ad26.COV2.S vaccination and SARS-CoV-2 variants. The assay was immunoSEQ multiplex PCR, and TCRdb's table has in-frame clones only and misses some. This sample has 300,000 to 500,000 clones, with approximately 90% found just once. This material consisted of peripheral blood, taken in a trial of Ad26.COV2.S vaccine versus placebo. The source of these receptors is a person aged 18 to 59 who received the Ad26.COV2.S COVID-19 vaccine or a placebo. Each CDR3 is given with its conserved first and last residue. D genes are given only for firm matches. Not every row has a clone size; where given, it reads once, few, many or a size class.

>12|.|TRBV7-9|TRBJ1-1|.
CASSPEDTEAFF
TGTGCCAGCAGCCCAGAGGACACTGAAGCTTTCTTT
>12|TRBD1|TRBV5-4|TRBJ1-2|.
CASSLEQGRYTF
TGTGCCAGCAGCTTGGAACAGGGGCGCTACACCTTC
>14|TRBD2|TRBV7-2|TRBJ2-1|few
CASSFGLADNEQFF
TGTGCCAGCAGCTTTGGACTAGCGGACAATGAGCAGTTCTTC
>17|TRBD1|TRBV6-2/TRBV6-3|TRBJ2-1|.
CASSYELGQDSYNEQFF
TGTGCCAGCAGTTACGAGTTGGGACAGGACTCCTACAATGAGCAGTTCTTC
>16|TRBD2|TRBV2|TRBJ2-1|.
CASSDRGGASRDEQFF
TGTGCCAGCAGTGATCGCGGGGGGGCCTCTAGGGATGAGCAGTTCTTC
>15|.|TRBV15|TRBJ2-7|.
CATSRDRGPAYEQYF
TGTGCCACCAGCAGAGATCGGGGCCCAGCCTACGAGCAGTACTTC
>14|.|TRBV10-3|TRBJ2-5|.
CAISEGTSRETQYF
TGTGCCATCAGTGAAGGGACGTCCCGAGAGACCCAGTACTTC
>14|.|TRBV2|TRBJ1-2|many
CASSEAQTGNGYTF
TGTGCCAGCAGTGAAGCACAAACGGGGAATGGCTACACCTTC
>14|TRBD1|TRBV9|TRBJ2-1|.
CASSLRQGSDEQFF
TGTGCCAGCAGCCTGAGACAGGGGTCCGATGAGCAGTTCTTC
>13|.|TRBV5-4|TRBJ2-5|.
CASSLVGEETQYF
TGTGCCAGCAGCTTGGTGGGGGAAGAGACCCAGTACTTC
>16|TRBD2|TRBV7-6|TRBJ2-2|.
CASSRSSGGARGELFF
TGTGCCAGCAGCCGATCTAGCGGGGGGGCCCGCGGGGAGCTGTTTTTT
>10|.|TRBV19|TRBJ1-1|.
CATRDTEAFF
TGTGCCACCAGGGACACTGAAGCTTTCTTT
>12|.|TRBV6-5|TRBJ1-1|.
CASREMNTEAFF
TGTGCCAGCAGGGAGATGAACACTGAAGCTTTCTTT
>15|.|TRBV3-1/TRBV3-2|TRBJ2-7|.
CASSQDYRDGGEQYF
TGTGCCAGCAGCCAAGATTACCGGGACGGAGGCGAGCAGTACTTC
>15|TRBD1|TRBV5-1|TRBJ2-3|.
CASSLGGQAADTQYF
TGCGCCAGCAGCTTGGGGGGACAGGCTGCAGATACGCAGTATTTT
>15|.|TRBV7-9|TRBJ1-1|once
CASSLFEGPDTEAFF
TGTGCCAGCAGCTTATTCGAGGGTCCCGACACTGAAGCTTTCTTT
>15|.|TRBV4-1|TRBJ2-4|.
CASSLTSRGENIQYF
TGCGCCAGCAGCTTGACTAGCAGGGGGGAAAACATTCAGTACTTC
>17|.|TRBV6-2/TRBV6-3|TRBJ2-7|few
CASSYFSGLGYSYEQYF
TGTGCCAGCAGTTACTTTTCGGGGTTGGGGTACTCCTACGAGCAGTACTTC
>13|.|TRBV7-2|TRBJ1-2|.
CASQQSREDGYTF
TGTGCCAGCCAGCAATCAAGGGAGGATGGCTACACCTTC
>13|TRBD1|TRBV27|TRBJ1-1|.
CASSLSDRGYVFF
TGTGCCAGCAGTTTATCGGACAGGGGGTATGTTTTCTTT
>13|.|TRBV27|TRBJ1-1|.
CASSTGLREEAFF
TGTGCCAGCAGTACGGGACTGAGGGAAGAAGCTTTCTTT
>17|.|TRBV6-7|TRBJ2-6|.
CASSYGDPSSGANVLTF
TGTGCCAGCAGTTACGGGGACCCTAGCTCTGGGGCCAACGTCCTGACTTTC
>13|.|TRBV4-3|TRBJ2-3|.
CASSQGIGDTQYF
TGCGCCAGCAGCCAAGGGATAGGGGATACGCAGTATTTT
>14|.|TRBV7-9|TRBJ2-1|.
CASSLGPGNNEQFF
TGTGCCAGCAGCTTGGGACCGGGGAACAATGAGCAGTTCTTC
>13|.|TRBV6-6|TRBJ1-6|.
CASSYESASPLHF
TGTGCCAGCAGTTACGAGTCGGCTTCACCCCTCCACTTT
>18|.|TRBV7-8|TRBJ1-1|.
CASSVFDYLGRRNTEAFF
TGTGCCAGCAGCGTGTTTGATTACTTGGGACGTAGGAACACTGAAGCTTTCTTT
>13|.|TRBV7-9|TRBJ1-1|.
CASSSYGGTEAFF
TGTGCCAGCAGTTCATACGGGGGCACTGAAGCTTTCTTT
>13|TRBD1|TRBV15|TRBJ2-7|.
CATRQGTAREQYF
TGTGCCACCCGACAGGGAACAGCCCGCGAGCAGTACTTC
>10|.|TRBV29-1|TRBJ2-1|.
CSVVVNEQFF
TGCAGCGTTGTGGTCAATGAGCAGTTCTTC
>19|TRBD1|TRBV6-6|TRBJ1-3|.
CASSPNRDRGLTSGNTIYF
TGTGCCAGCAGTCCCAACCGTGACAGGGGGCTCACTTCTGGAAACACCATATATTTT
>13|.|TRBV11-2|TRBJ1-6|.
CASSLARHSPLHF
TGTGCCAGCAGCTTAGCAAGACATTCACCCCTCCACTTT
>15|.|TRBV5-6|TRBJ2-5|.
CASSIRDLLLETQYF
TGTGCCAGCAGCATCCGGGACCTGCTTTTAGAGACCCAGTACTTC
>19|.|TRBV21-1|TRBJ1-5|.
CASSKVGGLRTHSNQPQHF
TGTGCCAGCAGCAAAGTAGGCGGTCTGCGGACTCATAGCAATCAGCCCCAGCATTTT
>12|.|TRBV5-1|TRBJ2-5|.
CASSLPGETQYF
TGCGCCAGCAGCTTGCCGGGAGAGACCCAGTACTTC
>13|.|TRBV2|TRBJ2-7|.
CASSDKGLREQYF
TGTGCCAGCAGTGACAAGGGGCTACGAGAGCAGTACTTC
>19|TRBD1|TRBV27|TRBJ1-6|.
CASSEGQGLSSSYNSPLHF
TGTGCCAGCAGTGAGGGACAGGGCCTTTCTAGCTCCTATAATTCACCCCTCCACTTT
>15|.|TRBV3-1/TRBV3-2|TRBJ2-7|.
CASSQEPGSSYEQYF
TGTGCCAGCAGCCAAGAACCAGGGAGCTCCTACGAGCAGTACTTC
>15|.|TRBV18|TRBJ2-5|.
CASSANRGGLETQYF
TGTGCCAGCTCTGCGAACAGGGGGGGACTGGAGACCCAGTACTTC
>15|.|TRBV19|TRBJ1-6|.
CASSIGSSYNSPLHF
TGTGCCAGTAGTATTGGGAGCTCCTATAATTCACCCCTCCACTTT
>15|.|TRBV5-8|TRBJ1-6|.
CASTFRGGFGSPLHF
TGTGCCAGCACCTTCAGGGGAGGATTTGGTTCACCCCTCCACTTT
>16|.|TRBV5-1|TRBJ2-7|once
CASSLAVAADPYEQYF
TGCGCCAGCAGCTTGGCAGTAGCCGCGGACCCCTACGAGCAGTACTTC
>12|.|TRBV29-1|TRBJ1-3|.
CSVRDSGNTIYF
TGCAGCGTCAGGGACTCTGGAAACACCATATATTTT